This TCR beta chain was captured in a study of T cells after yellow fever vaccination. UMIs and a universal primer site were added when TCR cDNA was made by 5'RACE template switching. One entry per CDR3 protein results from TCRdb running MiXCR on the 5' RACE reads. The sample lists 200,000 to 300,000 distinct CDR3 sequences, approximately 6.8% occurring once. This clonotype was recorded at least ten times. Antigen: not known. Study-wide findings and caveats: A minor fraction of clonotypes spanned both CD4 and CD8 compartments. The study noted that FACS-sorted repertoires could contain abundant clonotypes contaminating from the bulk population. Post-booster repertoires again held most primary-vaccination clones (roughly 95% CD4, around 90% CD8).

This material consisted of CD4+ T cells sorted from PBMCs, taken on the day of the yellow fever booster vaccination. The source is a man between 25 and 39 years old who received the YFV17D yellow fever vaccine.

Written as DNA, the CDR3 is TGTGCCAGCTCATCGGACTACGAGCAGTACTTC. It is translated as CASSSDYEQYF. V gene TRBV18 combines with J gene TRBJ2-7; no firm D call. V was cut by 5 bases and J by 3 bases, with 5 bases left in between. The CDR3 covers 11 residues. Germline V gene data show CDR1 as KGHSH and CDR2 as LQKENI. Filled out from reference TRBV18 and TRBJ2-7, the complete variable domain reads NAGVMQNPRHLVRRRGQEARLRCSPMKGHSHVYWYRQLPEEGLKFMVYLQKENIIDESGMPKERFSAEFPKEGPSILRIQQVVRGDSAAYFCASSSDYEQYFGPGTRLTVT.